The source of this T cell receptor (beta chain) is a study of molecular identifiers for immune sequencing clone quantification. About the research overall: Replicate runs used RNA from roughly 20,000 or 100,000 naive CD8 cells, which was split five ways into aliquots, and four of those aliquots were then sequenced.

The CDR3 sequence is 11 residues long. Germline V lookup: CDR1 MNHEY, CDR2 SMNVEV (reference sequence). V lost 5 bases and J lost 7, with 5 bases in between. This clonotype came up a few times. Its antigen is as yet unknown. TCRdb analysed the PCR reads with MiXCR anew, one entry per CDR3 protein. The repertoire includes hundreds of thousands of distinct CDR3 sequences, roughly 23% of them detected once, and about 0.73% sits in the top ten. Findings and caveats of the study: In naive cells, under 1% of molecules belonged to clones above 20 RNA copies, against over 99% in effector cells.

Input material: naive CD8+ T cells from blood, with Jurkat cell RNA spiked in. The sample's subset: FACS-sorted CD8+CD4-CCR7+CD45RA+ naive T cells. V gene TRBV27 combines with J gene TRBJ2-2; no clear D gene. The sequence came from a human donor in good health. Some libraries in this study had Jurkat cell RNA spiked in. This chain's CDR3 is CASSIGGELFF. The CDR3 coding sequence is TGTGCCAGCAGTATCGGCGGGGAGCTGTTTTTT.